This T cell receptor (beta chain) was sequenced for a study of T cell responses to AZD1222 COVID-19 vaccine. Study details: Second-dose intervals near 4 or 12 weeks were combined.

The method was immunoSEQ multiplex PCR; TCRdb's version includes in-frame clones alone and lacks a portion of them. There are 60,000 to 70,000 clones in the sample; roughly 82% occur only once, and approximately 5.4% lies in the top ten. CDR1 and CDR2 (germline): MGHRA, YSYEKL. Trimming pared 0 bases from V and 4 bases from J, leaving 13 bases between. The CDR3 length is 16 residues. This receptor was taken from an adult in good health. The sequencing used peripheral blood, collected on day 0 of AZD1222 vaccination. This sequence joins TRBV4-1 and TRBJ1-5, with a weak D call TRBD1 (5 bases). CDR3 amino acids: CASSQERTWSNQPQHF. The CDR3 DNA reads TGCGCCAGCAGCCAAGAGAGGACATGGTCAAATCAGCCCCAGCATTTT.